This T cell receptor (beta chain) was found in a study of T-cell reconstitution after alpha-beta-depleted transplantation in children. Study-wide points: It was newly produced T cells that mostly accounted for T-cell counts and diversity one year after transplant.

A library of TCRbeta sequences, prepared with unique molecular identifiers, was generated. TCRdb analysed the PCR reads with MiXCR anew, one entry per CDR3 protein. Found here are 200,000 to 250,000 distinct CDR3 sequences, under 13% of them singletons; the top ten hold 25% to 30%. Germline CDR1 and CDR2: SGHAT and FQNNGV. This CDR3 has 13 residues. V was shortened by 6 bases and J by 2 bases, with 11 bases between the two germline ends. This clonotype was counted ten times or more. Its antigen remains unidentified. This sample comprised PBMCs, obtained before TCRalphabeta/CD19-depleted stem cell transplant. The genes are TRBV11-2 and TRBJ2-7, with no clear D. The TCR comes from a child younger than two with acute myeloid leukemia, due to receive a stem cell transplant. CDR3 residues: CASRRGVPYEQYF. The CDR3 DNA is TGTGCCAGCAGACGTGGGGTCCCCTACGAGCAGTACTTC.